Sequencing of this TCR beta chain was carried out in a study of blood T cell repertoires in COVID-19. About the research overall: Sample material is recorded as cDNA or gDNA derived from T cells, B-cell-depleted T cells, or PBMCs.

The table came from immunoSEQ multiplex PCR; TCRdb's copy has only in-frame clones and leaves some out. This sample has 150,000 to 190,000 clones, with over 70% found just once. The receptor was isolated from a man in his 60s with acute or convalescent COVID-19. Sequenced sample: peripheral blood.

Written as DNA, the CDR3 is TGTGCCAGCAGCCCTCCCGGGACAGTAGATACGCAGTATTTT. This encodes CASSPPGTVDTQYF. This sequence joins TRBV7-9 and TRBJ2-3, with TRBD1 matching 7 bases. Germline V lookup: CDR1 SEHNR, CDR2 FQNEAQ (reference sequence). The CDR3 totals 14 residues. Germline trimming cut 5 bases from V and 5 bases from J; bases unmatched to any gene: 7.